These T cell receptor beta chains were read from a single sample in a study of CD8+ T cells in alopecia areata. Clones were read by immunoSEQ multiplex PCR, and TCRdb kept only the in-frame ones, dropping some. The sample holds about 180,000 clones, approximately 70% seen once. The specimen comprised CD8+ T cells sorted from blood, sampled at week 0. The receptors were sampled from a human donor with alopecia areata. Each CDR3 is given with its conserved first and last residue. A D gene is named only where the DNA matches it firmly. A row's size may be missing; if present it is once, few, many or a size class.

v_call	d_call	clone_size	j_call	cdr3_nt	cdr3_aa
TRBV5-1	TRBD2	-	TRBJ2-1	TGCGCCAGCAGCCCGCACCCTAAACTAGCGGGGGACTACAATGAGCAGTTCTTC	CASSPHPKLAGDYNEQFF
TRBV7-9	-	-	TRBJ2-2	TGTGCCAGCAGCGTAAACAGGCGAACCGGGGAGCTGTTTTTT	CASSVNRRTGELFF
TRBV2	-	-	TRBJ2-7	TGTGCCAGTGGGGCGAGGATGAGCTCCTACGAGCAGTACTTC	CASGARMSSYEQYF
TRBV18	TRBD1	-	TRBJ1-5	TGTGCCAGCTCGGAAGGGACAGCTAGCAATCAGCCCCAGCATTTT	CASSEGTASNQPQHF
TRBV5-1	-	-	TRBJ1-1	TGCGCCAGCAGACAGGGTTACACTGAAGCTTTCTTT	CASRQGYTEAFF
TRBV4-2	-	-	TRBJ1-1	TGTGCCAGCAGCCAAGAACTAGGGGGGACTGAAGCTTTCTTT	CASSQELGGTEAFF
TRBV2	TRBD1	-	TRBJ2-1	TGTGCCAGCAAGGGACAGGGGGCTTACAATGAGCAGTTCTTC	CASKGQGAYNEQFF
TRBV2	-	-	TRBJ2-6	TGTGCCAGCACTTACGGCTCTGGGGCCAACGTCCTGACTTTC	CASTYGSGANVLTF
TRBV5-6	-	-	TRBJ2-1	TGTGCCAGCAGCCGGGCAGGTCATGAGCAGTTCTTC	CASSRAGHEQFF
TRBV5-8	TRBD1	-	TRBJ2-4	TGTGCCAGCAGCTTGGACCCCGACAGGGGAGTAAACATTCAGTACTTC	CASSLDPDRGVNIQYF
TRBV27	TRBD1	-	TRBJ2-7	TGTGCCAGCGCACCCGGGACAGGGATTTACGAGCAGTACTTC	CASAPGTGIYEQYF
TRBV13	-	few	TRBJ2-7	TGTGCCAGCAGCTTAGGACAGGAGGACGAGCAGTACTTC	CASSLGQEDEQYF
TRBV7-9	-	-	TRBJ2-7	TGTGCCAGCAGCTTAGTAGGAGCGGATCGGTCCGAGCAGTACTTC	CASSLVGADRSEQYF
TRBV2	TRBD2	-	TRBJ2-3	TGTGCCAGCTCCCCCCGTGGACTAGACACAGATACGCAGTATTTT	CASSPRGLDTDTQYF
TRBV29-1	TRBD1	few	TRBJ2-7	TGCAGCGTCTCGGGACAGGGAAGATACGAGCAGTACTTC	CSVSGQGRYEQYF
TRBV7-9	-	-	TRBJ1-4	TGTGCCAGCAGCGACGGGATATACTCGAAGGGTGAAAAACTGTTTTTT	CASSDGIYSKGEKLFF
TRBV9	TRBD1	-	TRBJ1-5	TGTGCCAGCAGCCCCGGGACAGGGTTTAATCAGCCCCAGCATTTT	CASSPGTGFNQPQHF
TRBV5-1	TRBD1	-	TRBJ1-1	TGCGCCAGCAGCTTTGGGGACAGGGCATTCGAAGCTTTCTTT	CASSFGDRAFEAFF
TRBV7-9	TRBD1	-	TRBJ2-4	TGTGCCAGCAGCCCGAAGTCGGGGACAGGGGGCAGAAAAAACATTCAGTACTTC	CASSPKSGTGGRKNIQYF
TRBV29-1	TRBD1	few	TRBJ2-2	TGCAGCGCCCCCGGGACAGGGGCCGGGGAGCTGTTTTTT	CSAPGTGAGELFF
TRBV6-6	-	-	TRBJ2-7	TGTGCCAGCAGCCACTACGAGCAGTACTTC	CASSHYEQYF
TRBV2	-	once	TRBJ2-7	TGTGCCAGCAGTGAAGAGAAGGGAGTCTACGAGCAGTACTTC	CASSEEKGVYEQYF
TRBV2	TRBD1	-	TRBJ2-5	TGTGCCAGCAGGGAGGACAGGTGGGAGTACTTC	CASREDRWEYF
TRBV7-6	-	-	TRBJ1-5	TGTGCCAGCAGCTTAGGCGGGACAATGTATAGCAATCAGCCCCAGCATTTT	CASSLGGTMYSNQPQHF